What follows is one TCR beta chain and its context. This clone was observed once. Its antigen has not been determined. One base away there is no much larger clone; base qualities are not given. Reading the germline V gene gives CDR1 MNHNS and CDR2 SASEGT. The CDR3 measures 13 amino acids from cysteine to phenylalanine. Here the CDR3 DNA is all that survives: 39 bases in frame from base 1. V sheds 7 bases and J sheds 6 bases, leaving 15 bases between their ends. The library came from the immunoSEQ multiplex PCR assay. RNA was extracted from all samples and reverse transcribed into cDNA as template for TCR sequencing. First-strand cDNA was synthesized using SuperScript III with a 2:1 mix of oligo-dT and random hexamers. Amplification bias was assessed with a synthetic immune receptor repertoire, and residual bias was removed computationally. The paper's processing steps were these. Raw reads were preprocessed to remove errors, and CDR3 was defined by IMGT conventions from the conserved cysteine to phenylalanine. Clonality was computed as 1 minus the Shannon entropy, with the entropy normalized by log2 of the number of productive unique TCRs. Scalp TCRbeta sequences were cross-referenced with sorted blood CD4 and CD8 repertoires so that the CD4 or CD8 identity of scalp clones could be inferred. TCRdb carries this immuneACCESS record with in-frame sequences only. Its versions omit some clonotypes, under half of them owing to an unresolved V gene in the studies checked, with the rest unexplained. That table furnishes V, J and clone size, whereas the DNA furnished D and trimming. The sample data list under 300,000 clones, and approximately 60% of these were observed just once. Of the sample, 0.9% to 0.95% is held by the ten largest clones.

The treatment or condition label on this specimen signifies: oral pan-JAK inhibitor, 5-10 mg twice daily. Lesional scalp punch biopsies and peripheral blood were obtained from alopecia areata patients. PBMCs were isolated by density centrifugation and stained for CD3, CD4 and CD8, after which CD4+ and CD8+ T cells were sorted on a FACSAria. These data come from a study of CD8+ T cells in alopecia areata (dated by TCRdb to between 2017 and 2018). Some background on the complete study: Treated patients were enrolled in an open-label pilot trial of oral tofacitinib, 5 to 10 mg twice daily, for moderate-to-severe alopecia areata. To study T cell clonal expansion in alopecia areata, the researchers applied high-throughput TCRbeta sequencing to both the C3H/HeJ mouse model and human patients. immunoSEQ multiplex PCR using 35 Vbeta forward primers and 13 Jbeta reverse primers was used to amplify TCRbeta CDR3 regions. RNA was extracted with the PAXgene miRNA kit for fixed scalp, the miRNeasy kit for PBMCs, and the RNeasy kit for mouse skin. In treated patients, disease severity was measured using the SALT score, which gives the percentage of scalp surface area affected. Scalp clonality was compared across normal scalp (n=4), patchy alopecia areata scalp (n=8), and alopecia totalis/universalis scalp (n=8). Tofacitinib was administered for 6 to 18 months, and 6 months of follow-up off drug were then conducted to assess delayed response and recurrence. Human TCRbeta sequencing covered scalp tissue and sorted CD4+ and CD8+ peripheral blood T cells from patchy and totalis/universalis alopecia areata patients and healthy controls. Biopsies were taken from tofacitinib-treated patients at baseline and at 4 and 24 weeks of treatment, and a later scalp biopsy was taken in several of the tofacitinib-treated patients. On the study overall, not on this receptor specifically: Compared with normal scalp, lesional scalp, particularly in alopecia totalis/universalis, had higher clonality and more expanded CD8+ clones, which suggests antigenic drive. During tofacitinib treatment, many expanded lesional clones stuck around in both scalp and blood, and this persistence may partly explain why relapse happens after treatment is stopped. With tofacitinib, both scalp clonality and the number of expanded CD8+ clones among the top 100 scalp clones went down significantly. Because the treated cohort was small and included a single nonresponder, larger studies are needed to assess links between baseline CD8+ expansion and response. Shared TCR sequences between patients were less evident than in mice, which may be partly attributable to HLA diversity in the patient population. Unlike mouse skin, which is dominated by gammadelta T cells, normal human skin has resident alphabeta T cells that are also sequenced, and this complicates analysis of the scalp TCR repertoire.

The receptor chain draws on TRBV6-1 and TRBJ1-2; no confident D gene assignment can be made. The sequence derives from a human donor with alopecia areata. The starting material was CD4+ T cells sorted from blood, obtained around week 54, from a patient treated with tofacitinib. DNA sequence: TGTGCCAGCACCCCCGGCGCTGGGAATGGCTACACCTTC. Its translation reads: CASTPGAGNGYTF.